Below, 28 T cell receptor beta chains from the same sample are listed, as sequenced in a study of cytomegalovirus exposure and HLA in healthy donors. It was with 60 Vbeta and 13 Jbeta primers that the PCR ran. Assay: immunoSEQ multiplex PCR; the TCRdb copy retains only in-frame clones and omits some. Among more than 150,000 clones listed, under 85% were seen once. The sample comprised PBMCs. The receptors were gathered from a man aged 50-60 years in good health and CMV-seronegative.

This rearrangement joins TRBV4-1 to TRBJ2-5; 10 bases fit TRBD2. Germline CDR1 and CDR2: MGHRA and YSYEKL. The V gene end was trimmed by 6 bases and the J gene end by 4 bases; junction bases not matched to a gene: 2. The CDR3 is 13 amino acids. CDR3 DNA sequence: TGCGCCAGCAGTCTAGCGGGGGTAGAGACCCAGTACTTC. Residues: CASSLAGVETQYF.

This sequence joins TRBV18 and TRBJ2-5; 11 bases align to TRBD1. V was pared by 3 bases and J by 9 bases, with 3 bases of the junction left unmatched. The CDR3 is made up of 13 amino acids. Germline-derived CDR1 and CDR2 are KGHSH and LQKENI. The CDR3 is CASSPRDRGSQYF. In nucleotides, the CDR3 is TGTGCCAGCTCACCCCGGGACAGGGGGTCCCAGTACTTC.

The CDR3 bases are TGTGCCAGCTCACCCTCCCACGGGCAGGGGAATTCACCCCTCCACTTT. This encodes CASSPSHGQGNSPLHF. The V gene is TRBV18, the J gene TRBJ1-6, with D tentatively TRBD1 (6 bases). The CDR3 runs to 16 residues. CDR1 and CDR2 (germline): KGHSH, LQKENI. V was cut by 3 bases and J by 7 bases, with 16 bases left in between.

In regard to this clone: Compared with germline, one end of the junction differs, possibly owing to a read error. V usage is TRBV7-9 and J usage is TRBJ2-7, with D tentatively TRBD1 (6 bases). The germline gives CDR1 SEHNR, CDR2 FQNEAQ (reference sequence). This CDR3 region has 17 residues. The CDR3 DNA reads TGTTCCAGCAGCCCTACCAACCTTCGAGACAGGACCTACGAGCAGTACTTC. It is translated as CSSSPTNLRDRTYEQYF.

The chain employs TRBV7-9 and TRBJ1-5; tentatively, D is TRBD1 (6 bases). CDR1 is SEHNR and CDR2 is FQNEAQ in the germline V gene (reference sequence). This CDR3 is built from 14 residues. Deletions cut 0 bases from V and 4 bases from J, with 7 bases between. The chain's CDR3 is CASSLAQGNQPQHF. The DNA of the CDR3 is TGTGCCAGCAGCTTAGCCCAGGGGAATCAGCCCCAGCATTTT. Variable domain in full (rest from reference TRBV7-9 and TRBJ1-5): DTGVSQNPRHKITKRGQNVTFRCDPISEHNRLYWYRQTLGQGPEFLTYFQNEAQLEKSRLLSDRFSAERPKGSFSTLEIQRTEQGDSAMYLCASSLAQGNQPQHFGDGTRLSIL.

The gene calls are TRBV11-2 and TRBJ1-1, with 8 bases that match TRBD1. Germline-derived CDR1 and CDR2 are SGHAT and FQNNGV. V shed 0 bases and J 10 bases; nucleotides not matched to a gene: 10. The CDR3 has 15 amino acids. The CDR3 sequence is CASSLETDRVFGAFF. The DNA for the CDR3 is TGTGCCAGCAGCTTAGAAACGGACAGGGTATTTGGAGCTTTCTTT.

This chain connects TRBV7-2 to TRBJ2-7; a possible D gene is TRBD1 (5 bases). The length of the CDR3 is 16 residues. Germline V gives CDR1 SGHTA, CDR2 FQGNSA. The V gene lost 1 base and the J gene lost 0 bases, with 13 bases spanning the gap. The CDR3 DNA is TGTGCCAGCAGCTTAGTTACAGGCGCGAGCTCCTACGAGCAGTACTTC. This codes for CASSLVTGASSYEQYF.

This chain connects TRBV19 to TRBJ2-2, with D uncertain. Trimming removed 3 bases from V and 0 bases from J, with 11 bases in between. The CDR3 runs to 16 residues. The germline CDR1 and CDR2 sequences are LNHDA and SQIVND (reference sequence). This CDR3 is CASSMSSNTNTGELFF. DNA for the CDR3: TGTGCCAGTAGTATGAGTAGCAATACGAACACCGGGGAGCTGTTTTTT.

The V and J genes are TRBV10-3 and TRBJ2-5; tentatively, D is TRBD2 (6 bases). CDR1 and CDR2 (germline): ENHRY, SYGVKD. V dropped 8 bases and J dropped 0 bases, with 7 bases sitting between them. The CDR3 extends over 12 amino acids. For the CDR3, the DNA is TGTGCCATCGGGGGGTACCAAGAGACCCAGTACTTC. Protein sequence: CAIGGYQETQYF.

The chain joins TRBV5-6 to TRBJ1-2; 7 nucleotides line up with TRBD1. Per germline, CDR1 SGHDT and CDR2 YYEEEE. The V gene end was trimmed by 1 base and the J gene end by 2 bases; junction bases not matched to a gene: 8. The CDR3 runs to 16 residues. CDR3 protein: CASSLIGTARNYGYTF. CDR3 bases: TGTGCCAGCAGCTTGATCGGGACAGCGAGAAACTATGGCTACACCTTC.

The gene calls are TRBV10-3 and TRBJ2-2; 8 positions agree with TRBD2. The length of the CDR3 is 16 residues. Looked up from germline, CDR1 is ENHRY and CDR2 is SYGVKD. The V segment lost 8 bases and the J segment 0 bases; nucleotides outside the gene matches: 8. The CDR3 DNA reads as TGTGCCATCCATCCGGGGGGGGCGACGAACACCGGGGAGCTGTTTTTT. Protein sequence: CAIHPGGATNTGELFF.

The chain combines TRBV6-5 with TRBJ1-3; D perhaps matches TRBD1 (5 bases). The V end lost 0 bases, the J end lost 4 bases, and 10 bases lay between the germline ends. Germline values: CDR1 MNHEY, CDR2 SVGAGI. The length of the CDR3 is 15 residues. The CDR3 nucleotides read TGTGCCAGCAGTTACTCGGACATTGGGGGAAACACCATATATTTT. Protein: CASSYSDIGGNTIYF.

This clone was observed a single time. The chain combines TRBV5-1 with TRBJ2-2; 9 nucleotides agree with TRBD2. The CDR3 extends over 18 amino acids. V dropped 4 bases and J dropped 1; count of bases not matched to a gene: 11. Germline V gene data show CDR1 as SGHRS and CDR2 as YFSETQ. As DNA, the CDR3 is TGCGCCAGCAGCCCTGCCCCCCAGCGGGAGGTGAACACCGGGGAGCTGTTTTTT. This translates into CASSPAPQREVNTGELFF.

V and J are TRBV5-6 and TRBJ1-5; D call uncertain. V was cut by 1 base and J by 0 bases, with 8 bases left in between. The CDR3 contains 15 residues. Germline V gene lookup returns CDR1 SGHDT and CDR2 YYEEEE. For the CDR3, the DNA is TGTGCCAGCAGCTTGATGTCGGTTAGCAATCAGCCCCAGCATTTT. Translating it yields CASSLMSVSNQPQHF.

The chain uses TRBV6-1 and TRBJ1-5, with D possibly TRBD1 on 6 matching bases. The CDR3 sequence is 14 residues long. CDR1 and CDR2 from the germline V gene are MNHNS and SASEGT. V lost 5 bases and J 7 bases, leaving 15 bases between the germline ends. For the CDR3, the DNA is TGTGCCAGCAGTCCGGGACACGTCGAACAGCCCCAGCATTTT. It codes for CASSPGHVEQPQHF.

In this sample, this clone turned up a few times. The chain couples TRBV4-1 to TRBJ2-1, with D perhaps TRBD2 (6 bases). The germline gives CDR1 MGHRA, CDR2 YSYEKL. The CDR3 consists of 16 residues. The V gene lost 6 bases and the J gene lost 3 bases, with 18 bases spanning the gap. The CDR3 here is CASRRRLGGDYNEQFF. The DNA for the CDR3 is TGCGCCAGCAGACGCCGACTTGGCGGGGACTACAATGAGCAGTTCTTC.

This clone appeared a few times. The chain recombines TRBV6-1 with TRBJ2-7; D might be TRBD2 (8 bases). Germline V lookup: CDR1 MNHNS, CDR2 SASEGT. Trimming cost V 11 bases and J 4 bases, with 15 bases left between them. The CDR3 covers 12 residues. CDR3 region: CAHGRGQYEQYF. DNA for the CDR3: TGTGCCCACGGGAGGGGGCAATACGAGCAGTACTTC.

This rearrangement joins TRBV9 to TRBJ2-3; D is undetermined. Germline assignment: CDR1 SGDLS and CDR2 YYNGEE. The length of the CDR3 is 12 residues. Trimming removed 5 bases from V and 8 bases from J, with 12 bases in between. The CDR3 DNA reads TGTGCCAGCAGTGCTGACTTACCTACGCAGTATTTT. It specifies CASSADLPTQYF. The complete variable domain, with remaining parts taken from reference TRBV9 and TRBJ2-3, reads DSGVTQTPKHLITATGQRVTLRCSPRSGDLSVYWYQQSLDQGLQFLIQYYNGEERAKGNILERFSAQQFPDLHSELNLSSLELGDSALYFCASSADLPTQYFGPGTRLTVL.

This chain uses TRBV18 with TRBJ2-1; D is unresolved. Per germline, CDR1 KGHSH and CDR2 LQKENI. This CDR3 is 15 amino acids long. Trimming cost V 2 bases and J 0 bases, with 8 bases left between them. The CDR3 protein is CASSPAASSYNEQFF. CDR3 in DNA: TGTGCCAGCTCACCAGCCGCCAGCTCCTACAATGAGCAGTTCTTC.

V gene TRBV7-2 combines with J gene TRBJ2-3; TRBD2 matches 7 bases. The CDR3 loop spans 15 amino acids. Looked up from germline, CDR1 is SGHTA and CDR2 is FQGNSA. J gave up 6 bases and V 1 base, and 7 bases lay outside the gene matches. CDR3 bases: TGTGCCAGCAGCTTAGAGCGGGGAAGGCTTGATACGCAGTATTTT. Its protein is CASSLERGRLDTQYF. The full variable domain, completed using reference TRBV7-2 and TRBJ2-3, is GAGVSQSPSNKVTEKGKDVELRCDPISGHTALYWYRQSLGQGLEFLIYFQGNSAPDKSGLPSDRFSAERTGGSVSTLTIQRTQQEDSAVYLCASSLERGRLDTQYFGPGTRLTVL.

This clone was recorded only once. The chain recombines TRBV4-2 with TRBJ2-6, with TRBD2 identical over 8 bases. The CDR3 consists of 19 residues. The ends lost 0 bases at V and 0 bases at J; junction bases unmatched: 7. The germline V gene encodes CDR1 LGHNA and CDR2 YNFKEQ. DNA of the CDR3: TGTGCCAGCAGCCAAGATCTTCTCGGGGGGGCCTCTGGGGCCAACGTCCTGACTTTC. Protein product: CASSQDLLGGASGANVLTF.

The V call is TRBV27, the J call TRBJ2-7, with no clear D. V was shortened by 6 bases and J by 3 bases, with 12 bases between the two germline ends. The germline gives CDR1 MNHEY, CDR2 SMNVEV (reference sequence). This CDR3 comprises 13 residues. CDR3 sequence: CASREMGSYEQYF. CDR3 DNA: TGTGCCAGCAGAGAGATGGGCAGCTACGAGCAGTACTTC.

The genes are TRBV19 and TRBJ1-5; D unresolved. CDR1 is LNHDA, CDR2 SQIVND, per germline (reference sequence). V shed 6 bases and J shed 0 bases, with 12 bases lying between them. The length of the CDR3 is 15 residues. As DNA, the CDR3 is TGTGCCAGTAGAACAGATCCTTATAGCAATCAGCCCCAGCATTTT. Its protein product is CASRTDPYSNQPQHF.

This chain links TRBV7-2 with TRBJ2-2, with D uncertain. CDR1 and CDR2 (germline): SGHTA, FQGNSA. CDR3 length equals 15 residues. V dropped 5 bases and J dropped 3 bases, with 13 bases sitting between them. In DNA, the CDR3 is TGTGCCAGCAGCCGCGAGAGGTACGACACCGGGGAGCTGTTTTTT. It encodes CASSRERYDTGELFF. The variable domain in full, with the rest retrieved from reference TRBV7-2 and TRBJ2-2, is GAGVSQSPSNKVTEKGKDVELRCDPISGHTALYWYRQSLGQGLEFLIYFQGNSAPDKSGLPSDRFSAERTGGSVSTLTIQRTQQEDSAVYLCASSRERYDTGELFFGEGSRLTVL.

The chain combines TRBV23-1 with TRBJ2-3; 10 bases match TRBD1. TRBV23-1 falls under the ORF class, with uncertain function. V was pared by 0 bases and J by 3 bases, with 6 bases of the junction left unmatched. This CDR3 spans 17 amino acids. The CDR3 coding sequence is TGCGCCAGCAGTCAATCGGGAGGGGACAGGGGTACAGATACGCAGTATTTT. Residues: CASSQSGGDRGTDTQYF.

The V call is TRBV5-4, the J call TRBJ1-3, with D hard to call. Germline loops: CDR1 SGHNT, CDR2 YYREEE (reference sequence). CDR3 length: 15 residues. Trimming took 2 bases from V and 3 from J, leaving 12 bases between them. For the CDR3, the DNA is TGTGCCAGCAGCTTTACAGACCGGGGTGGAAACACCATATATTTT. Its translation is CASSFTDRGGNTIYF.

This chain uses TRBV10-1 with TRBJ1-5, with D unresolved. CDR1 is WNHNN, CDR2 SYGVQD, per germline (reference sequence). The CDR3 is 14 residues long. V gave up 0 bases and J gave up 11 bases, with 14 bases separating them. CDR3 DNA sequence: TGCGCCAGCAGTGAGTCCTGGGCGGGGTTGGCCCAGCATTTT. It codes for CASSESWAGLAQHF.

This clone came up once. This chain uses TRBV11-2 with TRBJ1-1; 9 positions match TRBD1. The germline V gene encodes CDR1 SGHAT and CDR2 FQNNGV. The CDR3 contains 16 residues. The junction had 7 bases not matched to a gene; V was cut back by 4 bases and J by 1 base. CDR3 sequence: CASSYPGQGANTEAFF. DNA of the CDR3: TGTGCCAGCAGCTATCCGGGACAGGGAGCGAACACTGAAGCTTTCTTT.